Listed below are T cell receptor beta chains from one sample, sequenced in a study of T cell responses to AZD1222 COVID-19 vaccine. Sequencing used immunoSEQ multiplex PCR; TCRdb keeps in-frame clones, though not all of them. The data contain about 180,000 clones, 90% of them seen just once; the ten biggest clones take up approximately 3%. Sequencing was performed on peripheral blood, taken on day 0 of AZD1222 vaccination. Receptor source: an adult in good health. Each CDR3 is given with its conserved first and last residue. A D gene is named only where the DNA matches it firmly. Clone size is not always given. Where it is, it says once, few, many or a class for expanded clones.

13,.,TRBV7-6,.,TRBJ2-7,CASSQGTYYEQYF,TGTGCCAGCAGTCAGGGGACTTACTACGAGCAGTACTTC
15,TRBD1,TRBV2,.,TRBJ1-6,CASSGETGMNSPLHF,TGTGCCAGCAGTGGGGAGACAGGGATGAATTCACCCCTCCACTTT
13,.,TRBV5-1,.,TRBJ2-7,CASSLAARDEQYF,TGCGCCAGCAGCTTGGCGGCGAGGGACGAGCAGTACTTC
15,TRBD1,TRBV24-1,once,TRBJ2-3,CATGPGQGAVDTQYF,TGTGCCACTGGCCCTGGACAGGGGGCTGTTGATACGCAGTATTTT
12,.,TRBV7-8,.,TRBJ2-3,CASSLDRRTQYF,TGTGCCAGCAGCTTAGACAGGAGGACGCAGTATTTT
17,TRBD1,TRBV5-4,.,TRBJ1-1,CASSLQGGGAMNTEAFF,TGTGCCAGCAGCTTACAGGGGGGAGGTGCGATGAACACTGAAGCTTTCTTT
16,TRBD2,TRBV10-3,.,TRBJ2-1,CAISESGGGLTDEQFF,TGTGCCATCAGTGAGTCTGGCGGGGGACTTACGGATGAGCAGTTCTTC
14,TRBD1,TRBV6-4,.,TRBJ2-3,CASSEGTGADTQYF,TGTGCCAGCAGTGAGGGGACAGGGGCAGATACGCAGTATTTT
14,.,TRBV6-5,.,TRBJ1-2,CASKAAGSNYGYTF,TGTGCCAGCAAGGCGGCAGGCTCCAACTATGGCTACACCTTC
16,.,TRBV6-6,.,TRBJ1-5,CASSYSLRQVKQPQHF,TGTGCCAGCAGTTACTCTCTACGCCAGGTTAAACAGCCCCAGCATTTT
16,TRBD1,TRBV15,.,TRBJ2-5,CATSREAGQGQETQYF,TGTGCCACCAGCAGAGAGGCGGGACAGGGACAAGAGACCCAGTACTTC
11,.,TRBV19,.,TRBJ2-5,CASRTGETQYF,TGTGCCAGTAGAACAGGGGAGACCCAGTACTTC
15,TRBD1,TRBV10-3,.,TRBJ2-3,CASNAGQGVPDTQYF,TGTGCCTCCAACGCGGGACAGGGGGTTCCAGATACGCAGTATTTT
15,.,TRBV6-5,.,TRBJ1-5,CASSYSVSATQPQHF,TGTGCCAGCAGTTACTCGGTGTCAGCTACTCAGCCCCAGCATTTT
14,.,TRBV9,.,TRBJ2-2,CASSELAAGGELFF,TGTGCCAGCAGCGAATTAGCGGCCGGCGGGGAGCTGTTTTTT
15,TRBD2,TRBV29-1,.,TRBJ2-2,CSVSQLAGRNGELFF,TGCAGCGTTTCTCAGCTAGCGGGGCGTAACGGGGAGCTGTTTTTT
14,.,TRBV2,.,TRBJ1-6,CASSGTAAGAPLHF,TGTGCCAGCAGCGGGACCGCCGCGGGGGCGCCCCTCCACTTT
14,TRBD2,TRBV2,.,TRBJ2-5,CASSGLAGEETQYF,TGTGCCAGCAGTGGACTAGCGGGGGAAGAGACCCAGTACTTC
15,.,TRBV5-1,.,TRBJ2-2,CASSLRGPDTGELFF,TGCGCCAGCAGCTTGCGAGGGCCGGACACCGGGGAGCTGTTTTTT
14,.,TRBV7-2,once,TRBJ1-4,CASSFGRGNEKLFF,TGTGCCAGCAGCTTTGGGAGGGGTAATGAAAAACTGTTTTTT
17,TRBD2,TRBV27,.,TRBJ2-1,CASSLNGAGVGRNEQFF,TGTGCCAGCAGTTTAAATGGGGCGGGAGTGGGTCGCAATGAGCAGTTCTTC
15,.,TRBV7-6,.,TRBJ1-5,CASSLDTGNNQPQHF,TGTGCCAGCAGCTTAGACACAGGGAACAATCAGCCCCAGCATTTT
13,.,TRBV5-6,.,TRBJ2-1,CASSLGAGGPQFF,TGTGCCAGCAGCTTGGGGGCCGGGGGGCCCCAGTTCTTC
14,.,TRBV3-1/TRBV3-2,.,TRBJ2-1,CASSQERAYNEQFF,TGTGCCAGCAGCCAAGAAAGGGCCTACAATGAGCAGTTCTTC
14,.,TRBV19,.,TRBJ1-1,CASSSQGDGTEAFF,TGTGCCAGTAGTTCCCAGGGTGATGGCACTGAAGCTTTCTTT
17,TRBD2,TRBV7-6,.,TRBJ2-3,CASSSGIRGGTPDTQYF,TGTGCCAGCAGCTCCGGGATACGGGGGGGCACACCAGATACGCAGTATTTT